These T cell receptor beta chains were read from a single sample in a study of identical twins. TCRdb redid the calling of the 5' RACE reads with MiXCR, one entry per CDR3 protein. Of about 240,000 distinct CDR3 sequences listed, about an eighth were seen once; the top ten hold 3.5% to 4.5%. These data also featured in a second study, about yellow fever vaccine responses in identical twins.

The sequenced sample was memory (CD45RO+) T cells sorted from blood. The receptor set was obtained from a woman between 18 and 30 years old in good health. The CDR3 runs from the conserved cysteine through the conserved F or W. Clone size is shown for a subset of rows, as once, few, many or a class of expanded clone.

TRBV5-1	-	13	TRBJ1-1	CASSLATNTEAFF
TRBV20-1	few	20	TRBJ2-1	CSASPMPTRTGKGSYNEQFF
TRBV5-5	many	13	TRBJ2-1	CASSFQTHNEQFF
TRBV29-1	many	14	TRBJ1-1	CSVGGQDLNTEAFF
TRBV3-1	few	16	TRBJ2-6	CASSQTQGSGANVLTF
TRBV12-3/TRBV12-4	many	14	TRBJ2-7	CASRSLGGGYEQYF
TRBV23-1	-	15	TRBJ2-1	CASSWLAYSYNEQFF
TRBV4-1	-	17	TRBJ2-1	CASSQDPAVGPWNEQFF
TRBV12-3/TRBV12-4	many	15	TRBJ2-2	CASSPTGGDTGELFF
TRBV7-9	-	12	TRBJ2-1	CAITTGLNEQFF
TRBV9	few	15	TRBJ1-2	CASRRDRGRNYGYTF
TRBV7-9	few	14	TRBJ2-7	CASSLALTWYEQYF
TRBV5-1	many	13	TRBJ2-1	CASSFAGFNEQFF
TRBV12-3/TRBV12-4	-	14	TRBJ2-1	CASIPTGTYNEQFF
TRBV7-2	many	15	TRBJ2-5	CASSPPGAGQETQYF
TRBV5-1	-	16	TRBJ2-3	CASSPGGFSSTDTQYF
TRBV5-1	-	16	TRBJ1-1	CASSLGTRGSNTEAFF
TRBV9	-	14	TRBJ2-7	CASSVGHLPTEQYF
TRBV10-3	-	17	TRBJ1-6	CAISESGFSKRNSPLHF
TRBV4-2	few	15	TRBJ2-2	CASSLGTGDTGELFF
TRBV20-1	-	12	TRBJ2-7	CSAKGLLYEQYF
TRBV29-1	many	13	TRBJ1-2	CSVDGEQGYGYTF
TRBV12-3/TRBV12-4	few	13	TRBJ2-1	CASSFQTGTSPFF
TRBV15	few	17	TRBJ1-3	CATSRDPQGAVGNTIYF
TRBV6-1	many	14	TRBJ1-1	CASKGDSRNTEAFF
TRBV20-1	-	16	TRBJ2-1	CSASKAGQGSYNEQFF
TRBV7-2	many	12	TRBJ2-3	CASSSSPNTQYF
TRBV12-3/TRBV12-4	-	11	TRBJ2-5	CASTLGETQYF
TRBV19	-	15	TRBJ2-1	CASSPSDRAYNEQFF
TRBV10-3	many	15	TRBJ2-1	CAITGARDSRNEQFF
TRBV5-6	many	15	TRBJ2-1	CASSLNRVRENEQFF
TRBV3-1	-	12	TRBJ2-2	CASSQSVGELFF
TRBV29-1	many	13	TRBJ1-1	CSHQQGRDTEAFF
TRBV4-3	few	12	TRBJ2-1	CASSTLGGEQFF
TRBV6-2/TRBV6-3	few	18	TRBJ2-4	CASSYPRAQLLAKNIQYF
TRBV6-1	many	13	TRBJ1-2	CASSKPGSYGYTF
TRBV6-1	-	14	TRBJ2-3	CASRRDGGADTQYF
TRBV29-1	many	14	TRBJ1-6	CSVEADRDGSPLHF
TRBV30	few	19	TRBJ2-2	CAWSVTGLAGEWLPGELFF
TRBV28	few	15	TRBJ1-4	CASRGIGQGGEKLFF
TRBV7-3	-	17	TRBJ2-2	CASSPIPGTANTGELFF
TRBV10-3	few	15	TRBJ2-1	CAITDPGLVYNEQFF
TRBV5-1	many	14	TRBJ1-1	CASSLGWENTEAFF
TRBV15	few	15	TRBJ2-7	CATSPNQGAPYEQYF